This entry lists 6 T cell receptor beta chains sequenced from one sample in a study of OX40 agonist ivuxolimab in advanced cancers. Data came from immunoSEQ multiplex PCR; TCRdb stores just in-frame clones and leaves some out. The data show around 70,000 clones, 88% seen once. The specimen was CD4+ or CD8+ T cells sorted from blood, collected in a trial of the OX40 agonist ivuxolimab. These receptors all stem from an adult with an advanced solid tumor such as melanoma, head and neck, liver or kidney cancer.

This CDR3 is CASSFPPGAGEKLFF. DNA for the CDR3: TGTGCCAGCAGCTTCCCTCCAGGGGCTGGTGAAAAACTGTTTTTT. The genes are TRBV7-2 and TRBJ1-4; maybe TRBD1 (6 bases). Trimming left V 3 bases short and J 7 bases short, with 15 bases between. The CDR3 covers 15 residues. Germline CDR1 and CDR2: SGHTA and FQGNSA.

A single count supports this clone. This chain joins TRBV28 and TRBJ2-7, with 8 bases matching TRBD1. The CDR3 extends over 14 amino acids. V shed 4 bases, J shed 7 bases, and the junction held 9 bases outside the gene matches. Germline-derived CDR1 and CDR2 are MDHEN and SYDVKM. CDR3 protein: CASSSPGQAWEQYF. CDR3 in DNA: TGTGCCAGCAGTTCACCGGGACAGGCATGGGAGCAGTACTTC.

CDR3 DNA sequence: TGTGCCTGGAGTGGGGGGCGAATAGATACGCAGTATTTT. It yields the protein CAWSGGRIDTQYF. V is TRBV30 and J is TRBJ2-3; a weak D match, TRBD1 (6 bases). This CDR3 has 13 residues. Germline-derived CDR1 and CDR2 are GTSNPN and SVGIG (reference sequence). Trimming removed 1 base from V and 5 bases from J, with 10 bases in between.

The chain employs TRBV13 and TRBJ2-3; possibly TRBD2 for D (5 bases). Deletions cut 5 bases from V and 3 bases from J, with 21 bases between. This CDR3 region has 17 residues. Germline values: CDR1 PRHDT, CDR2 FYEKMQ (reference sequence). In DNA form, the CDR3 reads TGTGCCAGCAGCCCTACAGTGGACTTTAGCAGGACAGATACGCAGTATTTT. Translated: CASSPTVDFSRTDTQYF.

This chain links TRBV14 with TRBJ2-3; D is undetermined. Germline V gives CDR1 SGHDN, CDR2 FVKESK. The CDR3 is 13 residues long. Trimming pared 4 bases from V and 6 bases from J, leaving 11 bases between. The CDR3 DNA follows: TGTGCCAGCAGCCGCCTCTTGGGGGATACGCAGTATTTT. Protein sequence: CASSRLLGDTQYF.

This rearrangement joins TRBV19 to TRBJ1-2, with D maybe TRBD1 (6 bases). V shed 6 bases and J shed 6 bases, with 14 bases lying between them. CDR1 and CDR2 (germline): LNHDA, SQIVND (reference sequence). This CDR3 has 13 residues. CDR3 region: CASRGRGFDGYTF. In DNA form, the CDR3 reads TGTGCCAGTAGGGGCAGGGGATTCGATGGCTACACCTTC.